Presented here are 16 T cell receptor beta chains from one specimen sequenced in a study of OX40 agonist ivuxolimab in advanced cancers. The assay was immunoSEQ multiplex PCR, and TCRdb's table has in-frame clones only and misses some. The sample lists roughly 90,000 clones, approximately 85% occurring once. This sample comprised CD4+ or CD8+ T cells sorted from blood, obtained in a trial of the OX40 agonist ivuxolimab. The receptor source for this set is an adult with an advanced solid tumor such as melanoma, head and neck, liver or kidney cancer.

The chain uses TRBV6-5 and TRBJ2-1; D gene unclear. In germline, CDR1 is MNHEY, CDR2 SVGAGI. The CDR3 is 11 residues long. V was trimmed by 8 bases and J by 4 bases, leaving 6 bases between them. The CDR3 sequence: CASSFYNEQFF. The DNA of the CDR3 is TGTGCCAGCTCTTTTTACAATGAGCAGTTCTTC.

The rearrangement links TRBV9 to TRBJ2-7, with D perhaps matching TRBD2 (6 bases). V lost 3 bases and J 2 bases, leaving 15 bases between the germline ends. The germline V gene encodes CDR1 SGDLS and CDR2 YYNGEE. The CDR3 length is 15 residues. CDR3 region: CASSASTSVAYEQYF. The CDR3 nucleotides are TGTGCCAGCAGCGCATCGACTAGTGTGGCCTACGAGCAGTACTTC.

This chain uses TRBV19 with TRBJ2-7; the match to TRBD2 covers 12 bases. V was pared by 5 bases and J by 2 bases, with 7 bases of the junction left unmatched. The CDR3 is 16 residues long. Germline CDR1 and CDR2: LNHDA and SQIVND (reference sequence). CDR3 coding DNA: TGTGCCAGTAGTCCCCCTTGGACTAGCGGGGCCTACGAGCAGTACTTC. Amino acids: CASSPPWTSGAYEQYF.

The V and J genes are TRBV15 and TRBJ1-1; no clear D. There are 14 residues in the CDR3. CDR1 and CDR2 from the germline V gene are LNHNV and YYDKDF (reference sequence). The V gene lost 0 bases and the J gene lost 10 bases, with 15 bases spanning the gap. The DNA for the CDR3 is TGTGCCACCAGCAGAGATTTGGGGAACAGAGGAGCTTTCTTT. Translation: CATSRDLGNRGAFF.

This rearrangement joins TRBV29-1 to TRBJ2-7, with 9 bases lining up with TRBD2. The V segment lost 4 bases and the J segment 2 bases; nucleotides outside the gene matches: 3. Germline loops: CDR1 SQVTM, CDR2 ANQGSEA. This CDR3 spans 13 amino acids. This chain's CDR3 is CSVGRGRAYEQYF. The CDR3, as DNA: TGCAGCGTTGGGCGCGGGAGGGCCTACGAGCAGTACTTC.

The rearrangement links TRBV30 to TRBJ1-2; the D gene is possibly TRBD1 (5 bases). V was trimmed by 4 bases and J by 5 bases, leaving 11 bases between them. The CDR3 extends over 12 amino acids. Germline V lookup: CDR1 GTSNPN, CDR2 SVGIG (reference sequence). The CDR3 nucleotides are TGTGCCTGGACGGGGGGGGGATATGGCTACACCTTC. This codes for CAWTGGGYGYTF.

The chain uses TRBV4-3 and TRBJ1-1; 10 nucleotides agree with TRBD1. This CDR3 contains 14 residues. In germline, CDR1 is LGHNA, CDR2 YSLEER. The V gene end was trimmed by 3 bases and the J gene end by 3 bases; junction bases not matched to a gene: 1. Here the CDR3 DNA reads TGCGCCAGCAGCCAGGACAGGGGGTACACTGAAGCTTTCTTT. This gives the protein CASSQDRGYTEAFF.

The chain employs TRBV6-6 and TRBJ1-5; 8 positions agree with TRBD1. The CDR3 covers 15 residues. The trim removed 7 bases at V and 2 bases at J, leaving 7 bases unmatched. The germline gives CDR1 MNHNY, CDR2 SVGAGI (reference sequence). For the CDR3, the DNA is TGTGCCAGCATTACAGGGGGAAGTGGCAATCAGCCCCAGCATTTT. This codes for CASITGGSGNQPQHF.

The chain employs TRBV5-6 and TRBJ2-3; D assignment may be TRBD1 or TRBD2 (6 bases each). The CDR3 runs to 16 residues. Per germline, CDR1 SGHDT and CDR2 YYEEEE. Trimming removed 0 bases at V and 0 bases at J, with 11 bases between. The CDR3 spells CASSLVTGASTDTQYF. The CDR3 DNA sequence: TGTGCCAGCAGCTTGGTTACGGGGGCTAGCACAGATACGCAGTATTTT.

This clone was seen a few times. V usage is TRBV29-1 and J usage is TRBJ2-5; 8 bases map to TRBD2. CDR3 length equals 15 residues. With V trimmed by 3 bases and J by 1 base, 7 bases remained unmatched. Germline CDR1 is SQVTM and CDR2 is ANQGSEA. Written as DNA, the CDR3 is TGCAGCGTTGAGTTGCGGGGGGTCCCCCAAGAGACCCAGTACTTC. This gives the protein CSVELRGVPQETQYF.

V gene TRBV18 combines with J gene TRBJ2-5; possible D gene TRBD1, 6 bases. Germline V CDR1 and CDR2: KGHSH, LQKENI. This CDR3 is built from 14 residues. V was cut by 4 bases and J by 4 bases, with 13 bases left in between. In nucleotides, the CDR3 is TGTGCCAGCTCACTATCTACAGGGATAGAGACCCAGTACTTC. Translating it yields CASSLSTGIETQYF.

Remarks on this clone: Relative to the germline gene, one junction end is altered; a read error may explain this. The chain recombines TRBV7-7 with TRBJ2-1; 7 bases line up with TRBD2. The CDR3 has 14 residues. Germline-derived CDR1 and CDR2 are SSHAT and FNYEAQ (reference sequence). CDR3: CASSLDGGSNEQFF. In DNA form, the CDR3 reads TGTGCTAGCAGCTTAGACGGCGGGAGCAATGAGCAGTTCTTC.

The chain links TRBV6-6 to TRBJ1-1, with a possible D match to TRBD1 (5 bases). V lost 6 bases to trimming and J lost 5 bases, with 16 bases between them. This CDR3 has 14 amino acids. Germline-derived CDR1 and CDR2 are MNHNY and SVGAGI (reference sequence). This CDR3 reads CASRGHLPLTEAFF. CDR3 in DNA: TGTGCCAGCAGAGGACACTTACCTTTAACTGAAGCTTTCTTT.

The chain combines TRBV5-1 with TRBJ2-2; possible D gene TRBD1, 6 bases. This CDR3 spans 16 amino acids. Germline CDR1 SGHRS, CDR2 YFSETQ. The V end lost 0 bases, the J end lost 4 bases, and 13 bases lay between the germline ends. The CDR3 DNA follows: TGCGCCAGCAGCTTGGTGCTAGGGGGAAGCACCGGGGAGCTGTTTTTT. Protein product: CASSLVLGGSTGELFF.

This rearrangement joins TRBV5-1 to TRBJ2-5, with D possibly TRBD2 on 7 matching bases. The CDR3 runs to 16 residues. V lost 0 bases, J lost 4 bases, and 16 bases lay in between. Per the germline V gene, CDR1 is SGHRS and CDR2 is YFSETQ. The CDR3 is CASSLASQGRGETQYF. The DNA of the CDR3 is TGCGCCAGCAGCTTGGCCAGCCAGGGGAGGGGAGAGACCCAGTACTTC.

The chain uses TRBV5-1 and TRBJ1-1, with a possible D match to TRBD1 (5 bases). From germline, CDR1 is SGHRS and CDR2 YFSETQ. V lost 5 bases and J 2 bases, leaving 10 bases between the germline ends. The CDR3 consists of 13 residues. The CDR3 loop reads CASRRDGNTEAFF. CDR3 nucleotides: TGCGCCAGCAGACGGGACGGTAACACTGAAGCTTTCTTT. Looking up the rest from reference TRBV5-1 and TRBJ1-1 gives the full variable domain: KAGVTQTPRYLIKTRGQQVTLSCSPISGHRSVSWYQQTPGQGLQFLFEYFSETQRNKGNFPGRFSGRQFSNSRSEMNVSTLELGDSALYLCASRRDGNTEAFFGQGTRLTVV.